This T cell receptor beta chain was sequenced for a study of T cells expressing NK-cell markers. The wider study: In the group of eight sequenced donors, seven were HCMV-seropositive and one was seronegative.

UMI-tagged 5'RACE template switching yielded the TCR beta cDNA. TCRdb re-called the 5' RACE reads and catalogs CDR3 proteins one per entry, DNA excluded. Listed are under 600,000 distinct CDR3 sequences; 1.4% to 1.5% falls within the top ten. Turning to this clonotype: Its antigen is still unknown.

Study findings and constraints: Similarly, these clonotypes led the CD3+CD56-NKG2C+ fraction as well in a handful of donors.

The CDR3 sequence is 15 residues long. Germline CDR1 SGHRS, CDR2 YFSETQ. The chain carries TRBV5-1 and TRBJ2-3; TCRdb gives TRBD1 as the D gene, but with no DNA this cannot be confirmed. The specimen was blood T cells: a sorted CD56 or NKG2C T cell subset, CD4+ or CD8+ T cells, or bulk PBMC T cells (not recorded which). The TCR sequence derives from a woman aged 50 to 60 in good health. The CDR3 loop reads CASSLQGAPGNTQYF. The variable domain in full, with the rest retrieved from reference TRBV5-1 and TRBJ2-3, is KAGVTQTPRYLIKTRGQQVTLSCSPISGHRSVSWYQQTPGQGLQFLFEYFSETQRNKGNFPGRFSGRQFSNSRSEMNVSTLELGDSALYLCASSLQGAPGNTQYFGPGTRLTVL.